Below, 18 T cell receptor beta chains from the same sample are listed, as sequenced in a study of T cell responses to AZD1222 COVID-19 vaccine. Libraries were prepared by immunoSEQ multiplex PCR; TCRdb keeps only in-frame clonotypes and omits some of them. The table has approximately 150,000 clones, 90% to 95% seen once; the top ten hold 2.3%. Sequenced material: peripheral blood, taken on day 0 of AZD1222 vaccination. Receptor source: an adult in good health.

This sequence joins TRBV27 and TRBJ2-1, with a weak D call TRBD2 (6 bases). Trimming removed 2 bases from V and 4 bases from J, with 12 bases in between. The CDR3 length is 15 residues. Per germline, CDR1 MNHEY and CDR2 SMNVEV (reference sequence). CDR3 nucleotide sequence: TGTGCCAGCAGTTTAAATGGCGGGACTTACAATGAGCAGTTCTTC. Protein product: CASSLNGGTYNEQFF.

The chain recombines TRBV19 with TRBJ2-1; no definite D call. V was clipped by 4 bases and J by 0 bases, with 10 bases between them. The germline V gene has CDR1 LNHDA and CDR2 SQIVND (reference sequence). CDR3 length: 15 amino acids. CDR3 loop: CASSTDHNSYNEQFF. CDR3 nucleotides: TGTGCCAGTAGTACCGACCATAACTCCTACAATGAGCAGTTCTTC.

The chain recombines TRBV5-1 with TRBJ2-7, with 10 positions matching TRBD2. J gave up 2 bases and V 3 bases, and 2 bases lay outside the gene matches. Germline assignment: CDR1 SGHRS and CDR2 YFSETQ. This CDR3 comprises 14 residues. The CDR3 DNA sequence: TGCGCCAGCAGCTACCTAGCGGGAGCCTACGAGCAGTACTTC. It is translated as CASSYLAGAYEQYF.

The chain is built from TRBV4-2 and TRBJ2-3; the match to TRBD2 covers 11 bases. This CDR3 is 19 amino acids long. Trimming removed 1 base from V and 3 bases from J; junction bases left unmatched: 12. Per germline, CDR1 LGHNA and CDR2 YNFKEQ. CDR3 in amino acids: CASSQAHQRTSGSTDTQYF. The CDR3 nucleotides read TGTGCCAGCAGCCAAGCGCACCAAAGAACTAGCGGGAGTACAGATACGCAGTATTTT.

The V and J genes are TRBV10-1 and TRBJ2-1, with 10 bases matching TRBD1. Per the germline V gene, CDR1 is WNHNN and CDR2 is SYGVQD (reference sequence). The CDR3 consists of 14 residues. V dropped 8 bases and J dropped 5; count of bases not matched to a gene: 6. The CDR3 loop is CASGTGADDNEQFF. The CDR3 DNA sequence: TGCGCCAGCGGGACAGGGGCGGATGACAATGAGCAGTTCTTC.

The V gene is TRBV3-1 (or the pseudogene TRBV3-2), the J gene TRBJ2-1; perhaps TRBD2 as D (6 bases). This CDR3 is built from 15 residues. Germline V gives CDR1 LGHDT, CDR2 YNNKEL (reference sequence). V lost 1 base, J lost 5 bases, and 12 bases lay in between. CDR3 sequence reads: CASSQVSGAHNEQFF. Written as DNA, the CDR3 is TGTGCCAGCAGCCAAGTTAGCGGAGCCCACAATGAGCAGTTCTTC.

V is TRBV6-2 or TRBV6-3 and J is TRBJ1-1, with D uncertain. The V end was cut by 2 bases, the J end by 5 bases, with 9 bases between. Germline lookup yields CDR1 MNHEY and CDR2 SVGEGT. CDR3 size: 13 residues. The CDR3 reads CASSYVRGTEAFF. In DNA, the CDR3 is TGTGCCAGCAGTTACGTAAGAGGGACTGAAGCTTTCTTT.

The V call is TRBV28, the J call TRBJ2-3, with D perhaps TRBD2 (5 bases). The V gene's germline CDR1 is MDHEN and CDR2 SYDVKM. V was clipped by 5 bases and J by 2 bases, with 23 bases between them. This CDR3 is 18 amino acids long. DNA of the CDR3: TGTGCCAGCAGTCCCCCCGGTAGCGCGGATCCCTTCACAGATACGCAGTATTTT. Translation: CASSPPGSADPFTDTQYF.

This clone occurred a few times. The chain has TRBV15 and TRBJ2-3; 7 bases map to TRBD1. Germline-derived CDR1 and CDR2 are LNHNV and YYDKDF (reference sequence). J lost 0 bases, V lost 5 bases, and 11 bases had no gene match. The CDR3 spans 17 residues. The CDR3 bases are TGTGCCACCAGCGCGTTCCAGAACAGGGGAAGCACAGATACGCAGTATTTT. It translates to CATSAFQNRGSTDTQYF.

CDR3 sequence: CATSDGGTSGEQFF. The CDR3 region has the DNA TGTGCCACCAGTGATGGGGGGACTAGCGGAGAGCAGTTCTTC. The chain uses TRBV24-1 and TRBJ2-1, with TRBD2 identical over 11 bases. The germline V gene has CDR1 KGHDR and CDR2 SFDVKD. V lost 3 bases and J lost 10; bases outside the gene matches: 4. The CDR3 runs to 14 residues.

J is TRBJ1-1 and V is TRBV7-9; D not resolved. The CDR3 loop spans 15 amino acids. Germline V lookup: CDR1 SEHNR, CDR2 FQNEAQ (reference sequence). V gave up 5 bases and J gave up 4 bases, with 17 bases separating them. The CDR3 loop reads CASSPGGPGSTEAFF. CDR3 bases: TGTGCCAGCAGCCCCGGCGGCCCAGGCTCCACTGAAGCTTTCTTT.

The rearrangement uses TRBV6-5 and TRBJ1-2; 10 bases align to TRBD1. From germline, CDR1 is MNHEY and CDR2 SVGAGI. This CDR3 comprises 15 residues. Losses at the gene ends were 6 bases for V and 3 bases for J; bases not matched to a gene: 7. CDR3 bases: TGTGCCAGCAGGGGGGGACAGGGGCGGTACTATGGCTACACCTTC. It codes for CASRGGQGRYYGYTF.

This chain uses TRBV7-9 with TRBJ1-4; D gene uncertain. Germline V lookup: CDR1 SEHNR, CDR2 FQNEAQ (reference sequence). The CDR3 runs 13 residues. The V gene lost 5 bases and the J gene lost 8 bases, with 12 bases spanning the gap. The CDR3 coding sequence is TGTGCCAGCAGCCAGGTGTCGAGGGAAAAACTGTTTTTT. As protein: CASSQVSREKLFF.

The CDR3 reads CASSLVVGGLETQYF. The CDR3, as DNA: TGTGCCAGCAGCTTAGTTGTGGGGGGCTTAGAGACCCAGTACTTC. The V gene is TRBV7-9, the J gene TRBJ2-5; D may be TRBD1 or TRBD2 (6 bases each). The CDR3 totals 15 residues. With 1 base removed from V and 4 bases from J, the gap between germline ends came to 13 bases. Germline CDR1 is SEHNR and CDR2 is FQNEAQ (reference sequence).

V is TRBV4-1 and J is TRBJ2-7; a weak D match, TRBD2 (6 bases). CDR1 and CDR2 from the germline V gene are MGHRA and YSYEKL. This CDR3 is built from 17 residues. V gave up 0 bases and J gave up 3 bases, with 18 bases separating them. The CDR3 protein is CASSQDGSGSSYYEQYF. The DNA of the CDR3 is TGCGCCAGCAGCCAAGATGGATCCGGGAGTAGTTACTACGAGCAGTACTTC.

CDR3 sequence (DNA): TGCGCCAGCAGCCCGACAGGGGTTAGCTCTGGAAACACCATATATTTT. It codes for CASSPTGVSSGNTIYF. The V gene is TRBV5-1, the J gene TRBJ1-3, with 8 bases lining up with TRBD1. Germline lookup yields CDR1 SGHRS and CDR2 YFSETQ. This CDR3 has 16 amino acids. The J segment lost 0 bases and the V segment lost 4 bases, leaving 6 bases of the junction unmatched.

The CDR3 nucleotides read TGTGCCAGCAGCCAAGGATCTGAGTACGAGCAGTACTTC. This sequence encodes CASSQGSEYEQYF. J is TRBJ2-7 and V is TRBV3-1 (or the pseudogene TRBV3-2); D not resolved. The CDR3 sequence is 13 residues long. Trimming removed 1 base at V and 4 bases at J, with 8 bases between. Germline CDR1 and CDR2: LGHDT and YNNKEL (reference sequence).

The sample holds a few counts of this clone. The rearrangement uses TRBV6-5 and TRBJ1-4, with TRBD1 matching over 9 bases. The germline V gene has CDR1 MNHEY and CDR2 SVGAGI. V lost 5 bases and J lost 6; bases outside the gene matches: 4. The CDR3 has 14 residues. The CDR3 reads CASSQTGGDEKLFF. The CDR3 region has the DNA TGTGCCAGCAGTCAAACAGGGGGCGATGAAAAACTGTTTTTT.